These T cell receptor beta chains were read from a single sample in a study of patients and donors after allogeneic stem cell transplantation. TCRdb re-analysed the RT-PCR reads in MiXCR, keeping a single row per CDR3 protein. The repertoire holds tens of thousands of distinct CDR3 sequences, with approximately 5.2% as singletons. Sequenced input: blood, either unsorted or a sorted T cell fraction (not recorded which). All receptors derive from a human donor who was either an allogeneic HSCT recipient or a stem cell or donor lymphocyte infusion donor (not recorded which). It is not recorded whose cells these are; they may come from a transplant donor. Both conserved end residues are part of each CDR3. Fields, in order: V gene, D gene, J gene, clone size, CDR3 protein, CDR3 DNA. A D gene is named only where the DNA matches it firmly. Only part of the rows carry a size: once, few, many, or a class if the clone is expanded.

v_gene: TRBV6-1
d_gene: .
j_gene: TRBJ1-1
abundance: many
CDR3aa: CASSLGTDYTEAFF
CDR3nt: TGTGCCAGCAGTCTCGGGACGGACTACACTGAAGCTTTCTTT

v_gene: TRBV5-6
d_gene: .
j_gene: TRBJ2-5
abundance: few
CDR3aa: CASIARATQETQYF
CDR3nt: TGTGCCAGCATCGCCAGGGCTACTCAAGAGACCCAGTACTTC

v_gene: TRBV5-1
d_gene: .
j_gene: TRBJ2-1
abundance: many
CDR3aa: CASSLGISNEQFF
CDR3nt: TGCGCCAGCAGCTTGGGCATCAGCAATGAGCAGTTCTTC

v_gene: TRBV28
d_gene: .
j_gene: TRBJ1-6
abundance: .
CDR3aa: CASSSGSVRGYNSPLHF
CDR3nt: TGTGCCAGCAGTTCCGGGTCGGTTAGGGGGTATAATTCACCCCTCCACTTT

v_gene: TRBV7-3
d_gene: .
j_gene: TRBJ2-1
abundance: many
CDR3aa: CASSSRQAVYNEQFF
CDR3nt: TGTGCCAGCAGCTCGCGACAGGCAGTTTACAATGAGCAGTTCTTC

v_gene: TRBV20-1
d_gene: .
j_gene: TRBJ1-5
abundance: many
CDR3aa: CSAKLRGTANQPQHF
CDR3nt: TGCAGTGCCAAGCTCAGGGGTACGGCAAATCAGCCCCAGCATTTT

v_gene: TRBV20-1
d_gene: .
j_gene: TRBJ2-3
abundance: many
CDR3aa: CSARYLAGDTQYF
CDR3nt: TGCAGTGCTAGGTACCTAGCAGGAGATACGCAGTATTTT

v_gene: TRBV19
d_gene: .
j_gene: TRBJ1-5
abundance: .
CDR3aa: CASREGTPYNQPQHF
CDR3nt: TGTGCCAGTAGGGAAGGGACTCCCTACAATCAGCCCCAGCATTTT

v_gene: TRBV5-4
d_gene: .
j_gene: TRBJ2-6
abundance: many
CDR3aa: CASSLGWSSGANVLTF
CDR3nt: TGTGCCAGCAGCTTGGGGTGGAGCTCTGGGGCCAACGTCCTGACTTTC

v_gene: TRBV20-1
d_gene: TRBD1
j_gene: TRBJ1-2
abundance: many
CDR3aa: CSASKTGEDGYTF
CDR3nt: TGCAGTGCTAGCAAAACAGGGGAAGATGGCTACACCTTC

v_gene: TRBV5-1
d_gene: .
j_gene: TRBJ2-5
abundance: .
CDR3aa: CAGSLAGGKETQYF
CDR3nt: TGCGCCGGCAGCTTGGCTGGAGGGAAAGAGACCCAGTACTTC

v_gene: TRBV14
d_gene: .
j_gene: TRBJ2-7
abundance: many
CDR3aa: CASSQATPYEQYF
CDR3nt: TGTGCCAGCAGCCAAGCAACCCCTTACGAGCAGTACTTC

v_gene: TRBV5-4
d_gene: TRBD1
j_gene: TRBJ2-2
abundance: .
CDR3aa: CASSWGQGRNTGELFF
CDR3nt: TGTGCCAGCAGCTGGGGACAGGGGCGGAACACCGGGGAGCTGTTTTTT

v_gene: TRBV27
d_gene: .
j_gene: TRBJ2-3
abundance: many
CDR3aa: CASSLRRGGTDTQYF
CDR3nt: TGTGCCAGCAGTTTGAGGAGGGGGGGCACAGATACGCAGTATTTT

v_gene: TRBV18
d_gene: .
j_gene: TRBJ2-2
abundance: .
CDR3aa: CASSPTSSYGGELFF
CDR3nt: TGTGCCAGCTCACCCACTAGCTCTTACGGCGGGGAGCTGTTTTTT

v_gene: TRBV29-1
d_gene: .
j_gene: TRBJ2-4
abundance: many
CDR3aa: CSVGASTAKNIQYF
CDR3nt: TGCAGCGTTGGAGCGTCTACAGCCAAAAACATTCAGTACTTC

v_gene: TRBV7-2
d_gene: .
j_gene: TRBJ2-3
abundance: many
CDR3aa: CASSSGLLDTQYF
CDR3nt: TGTGCCAGCAGCTCAGGACTTTTAGATACGCAGTATTTT

v_gene: TRBV29-1
d_gene: .
j_gene: TRBJ2-7
abundance: many
CDR3aa: CSVKIAPSSYEQYF
CDR3nt: TGCAGCGTGAAAATAGCGCCCTCCTCCTACGAGCAGTACTTC

v_gene: TRBV5-5
d_gene: TRBD1
j_gene: TRBJ2-2
abundance: many
CDR3aa: CASRRDSSTGELFF
CDR3nt: TGTGCCAGCCGTAGGGACAGTTCCACCGGGGAGCTGTTTTTT

v_gene: TRBV12-3/TRBV12-4
d_gene: TRBD1
j_gene: TRBJ2-1
abundance: many
CDR3aa: CASSPKDRFNNEQFF
CDR3nt: TGTGCCAGCAGTCCTAAGGACAGGTTCAACAATGAGCAGTTCTTC

v_gene: TRBV11-1
d_gene: TRBD1
j_gene: TRBJ1-1
abundance: few
CDR3aa: CASSRRGGGFLYTEAFF
CDR3nt: TGTGCCAGCAGCCGCAGGGGGGGCGGCTTTCTTTACACTGAAGCTTTCTTT

v_gene: TRBV5-1
d_gene: TRBD1
j_gene: TRBJ1-2
abundance: many
CDR3aa: CASSLTGGAPNYGYTF
CDR3nt: TGCGCCAGCAGCTTGACAGGGGGCGCACCTAACTATGGCTACACCTTC

v_gene: TRBV20-1
d_gene: TRBD1
j_gene: TRBJ1-1
abundance: many
CDR3aa: CSARGQGATFF
CDR3nt: TGCAGTGCTCGGGGACAGGGGGCGACTTTCTTT

v_gene: TRBV11-2
d_gene: TRBD1
j_gene: TRBJ1-6
abundance: .
CDR3aa: CASRPLRTGFGSPLHF
CDR3nt: TGTGCCAGCAGACCCCTAAGGACAGGGTTCGGGTCACCCCTCCACTTT

v_gene: TRBV29-1
d_gene: TRBD1
j_gene: TRBJ1-1
abundance: many
CDR3aa: CSAWTGQNTEAFF
CDR3nt: TGCAGCGCCTGGACAGGACAGAACACTGAAGCTTTCTTT

v_gene: TRBV19
d_gene: .
j_gene: TRBJ2-4
abundance: many
CDR3aa: CASSPGQQNIQYF
CDR3nt: TGTGCCAGTAGTCCGGGACAACAAAACATTCAGTACTTC

v_gene: TRBV2
d_gene: .
j_gene: TRBJ2-3
abundance: .
CDR3aa: CASRSGSSTDTQYF
CDR3nt: TGTGCCAGCAGGTCTGGGAGTAGCACAGATACGCAGTATTTT

v_gene: TRBV4-1
d_gene: TRBD1
j_gene: TRBJ1-2
abundance: few
CDR3aa: CASSPRGGPGQRFYGYTF
CDR3nt: TGCGCCAGCAGCCCCCGCGGGGGACCGGGACAGAGATTCTATGGCTACACCTTC

v_gene: TRBV7-8
d_gene: .
j_gene: TRBJ2-5
abundance: many
CDR3aa: CASSLANGLPQETQYF
CDR3nt: TGTGCCAGCAGCTTAGCCAACGGACTACCCCAAGAGACCCAGTACTTC

v_gene: TRBV5-1
d_gene: .
j_gene: TRBJ1-2
abundance: many
CDR3aa: CASSQTLTDYGYTF
CDR3nt: TGCGCCAGCAGCCAAACTCTCACGGACTATGGCTACACCTTC

v_gene: TRBV3-1
d_gene: TRBD1
j_gene: TRBJ2-2
abundance: many
CDR3aa: CASTRDSPTGELFF
CDR3nt: TGTGCCAGCACCCGGGACAGCCCTACCGGGGAGCTGTTTTTT

v_gene: TRBV20-1
d_gene: .
j_gene: TRBJ2-7
abundance: many
CDR3aa: CSNRARGAEQYF
CDR3nt: TGCAGTAACCGCGCCAGGGGTGCCGAGCAGTACTTC

v_gene: TRBV28
d_gene: .
j_gene: TRBJ2-2
abundance: few
CDR3aa: CASSLTNTGELFF
CDR3nt: TGTGCCAGCAGTTTAACGAACACCGGGGAGCTGTTTTTT

v_gene: TRBV7-9
d_gene: .
j_gene: TRBJ1-2
abundance: many
CDR3aa: CASSLAGGGDGYTF
CDR3nt: TGTGCCAGCAGCTTAGCAGGGGGAGGAGATGGCTACACCTTC

v_gene: TRBV29-1
d_gene: .
j_gene: TRBJ1-2
abundance: few
CDR3aa: CSVETVSGRVDYGYTF
CDR3nt: TGCAGCGTTGAAACGGTGTCCGGCAGGGTTGACTATGGCTACACCTTC

v_gene: TRBV12-3/TRBV12-4
d_gene: .
j_gene: TRBJ1-4
abundance: many
CDR3aa: CASRGGTADEKLFF
CDR3nt: TGTGCCAGCAGAGGTGGGACGGCGGATGAAAAACTGTTTTTT

v_gene: TRBV4-1
d_gene: .
j_gene: TRBJ2-3
abundance: many
CDR3aa: CASSQDFGADTQYF
CDR3nt: TGCGCCAGCAGCCAAGATTTCGGGGCAGATACGCAGTATTTT

v_gene: TRBV24-1
d_gene: .
j_gene: TRBJ1-2
abundance: many
CDR3aa: CATSDTLGEGLYGYTF
CDR3nt: TGTGCCACCAGTGATACCCTCGGGGAGGGGTTATACGGCTACACCTTC

v_gene: TRBV27
d_gene: .
j_gene: TRBJ1-6
abundance: few
CDR3aa: CASSLQAVNSPLHF
CDR3nt: TGTGCCAGCAGTTTACAGGCTGTGAATTCACCCCTCCACTTT